The 10 T cell receptor beta chains in this list originate from one sample, sequenced in a study of kidney transplant recipient with SARS-CoV-2 infection. TCRdb re-analysed the reads in MiXCR, keeping a single row per CDR3 protein. The repertoire holds fewer than 250,000 distinct CDR3 sequences, with more than 25% as singletons. This sample comprised a blood sample, obtained at baseline and around day 110 from a kidney transplant recipient. These receptors originate from a young adult male patient who had COVID-19 and was a kidney transplant recipient. Some of these T cells may belong to the graft donor.

This clonotype was observed at least ten times. The V and J genes are TRBV20-1 and TRBJ2-1, with D uncertain. CDR1 is DFQATT, CDR2 SNEGSKA, per germline (reference sequence). V gave up 0 bases and J gave up 4 bases, with 7 bases separating them. The CDR3 is 13 residues long. In nucleotides, the CDR3 is TGCAGTGCTAGAGATGTAATTTACAATGAGCAGTTCTTC. Protein sequence: CSARDVIYNEQFF.

This clonotype was recorded many times. The J gene is TRBJ2-1, the V gene TRBV12-5, with D tentatively TRBD2 (6 bases). CDR1 LGHNT and CDR2 FRNRAP come from the germline V gene. This CDR3 has 12 residues. Trimming took off 6 bases at V and 8 bases at J, with 11 bases between the two ends. CDR3 residues: CASGRGDYEQFF. The CDR3 DNA follows: TGTGCTAGTGGCCGCGGGGACTATGAGCAGTTCTTC.

About this clonotype: A much more abundant neighbour one base away suggests this may be a read error. The chain is built from TRBV12-2 and TRBJ1-2. TRBV12-2 is an annotated pseudogene. The CDR3 totals 17 residues. The CDR3 is CAGRFASTPRKTYGYTF. The CDR3 DNA reads TGTGCAGGTCGCTTTGCATCGACTCCACGAAAGACCTATGGCTACACCTTC.

On this clonotype: Possible read error: a much larger clone is one base away. The genes are TRBV3-1 and TRBJ1-2, with 9 positions matching TRBD1. Germline lookup yields CDR1 LGHDT and CDR2 YNNKEL (reference sequence). The CDR3 runs 15 residues. The CDR3: CASNQLNRGPEGYTF. CDR3 sequence (DNA): TGTGCCAGCAACCAACTAAACAGGGGGCCAGAGGGCTACACCTTC.

As regards this clonotype: A much larger clone differs from this one at a single base, so this may be a read error. CDR3 coding DNA: TGTGCCAGCTCACCGGACGGAGTAAGGGCCTACGGGCAGTACTTC. It specifies CASSPDGVRAYGQYF. The chain links TRBV18 to TRBJ2-7; D gene unclear. The CDR3 covers 15 residues. From germline, CDR1 is KGHSH and CDR2 LQKENI.

The gene calls are TRBV14 and TRBJ2-1; TRBD2 matches 7 bases. The germline V gene has CDR1 SGHDN and CDR2 FVKESK. V trimming: 0 bases; J trimming: 6 bases; junction bases outside the gene matches: 17. The CDR3 loop spans 19 amino acids. CDR3 amino acids: CASSQEEARELAGGNEQFF. The CDR3 DNA reads TGTGCCAGCAGCCAAGAGGAGGCGCGGGAGCTCGCCGGGGGCAATGAGCAGTTCTTC.

This clonotype was found once. This may come from a read error, since a much larger clone is one base off. The rearrangement joins TRBV19 to TRBJ2-1, with 10 positions matching TRBD1. Per germline, CDR1 LNHDA and CDR2 SQIVND (reference sequence). The CDR3 totals 18 residues. Losses at the gene ends were 7 bases for V and 9 bases for J; bases not matched to a gene: 21. The CDR3 DNA reads TGTGCCAGTAATATCGGTAGGGACAGGGGTTTTAAAAGCCCTGAGCAGTTCTTC. Translated, it gives CASNIGRDRGFKSPEQFF.

On this clonotype: One junction end disagrees with the germline gene, perhaps due to a read error. The CDR3 DNA reads as TGTGCCAGCAGCTTCGGGCTTTCCGACGAGCAGAACTTC. Encoded protein: CASSFGLSDEQNF. The rearrangement uses TRBV7-9 and TRBJ2-7, with D unclear. CDR3 length: 13 residues. Looked up from germline, CDR1 is SEHNR and CDR2 is FQNEAQ (reference sequence).

The sample holds a few counts of this clonotype. The chain links TRBV5-6 to TRBJ2-3; TRBD2 agrees at 12 bases. Germline-derived CDR1 and CDR2 are SGHDT and YYEEEE. V was pared by 3 bases and J by 5 bases, with 10 bases of the junction left unmatched. This CDR3 is built from 17 residues. The CDR3 here is CASSSTSGRTREDTQYF. Written as DNA, the CDR3 is TGTGCCAGCAGCTCTACTAGCGGGAGGACTCGTGAAGATACGCAGTATTTT.

The chain uses TRBV5-4 and TRBJ1-2; D is ambiguous. The germline V gene has CDR1 SGHNT and CDR2 YYREEE (reference sequence). This CDR3 contains 16 residues. The V end was cut by 9 bases, the J end by 4 bases, with 25 bases between. The CDR3: CATRRCVPGKTYGYTF. For the CDR3, the DNA is TGTGCCACCAGACGATGCGTACCAGGAAAGACCTATGGCTACACCTTC. Using reference TRBV5-4 and TRBJ1-2 for the parts outside the CDR3, the full variable domain is ETGVTQSPTHLIKTRGQQVTLRCSSQSGHNTVSWYQQALGQGPQFIFQYYREEENGRGNFPPRFSGLQFPNYSSELNVNALELDDSALYLCATRRCVPGKTYGYTFGSGTRLTVV.